The source of this T cell receptor beta chain is a study of low-dose radiotherapy and immunotherapy resistance in tumors. Donors were administered nivolumab, ipilimumab, aspirin and low-dose cyclophosphamide, together with low-dose radiotherapy. From germline, CDR1 is MDHEN and CDR2 SYDVKM. V was cut by 6 bases and J by 0 bases, with 20 bases left in between. The CDR3 totals 17 residues. TRAV- and TRBV-specific primers, spanning alpha and beta chains, primed first-strand cDNA. A constant-region primer paired with the V-primer adapter amplified TCRs over about 19 PCR cycles. TCRdb called the reads again in MiXCR, with one record for every CDR3 protein. The data contain more than 10,000 distinct CDR3 sequences, roughly 66% of them singletons.

This sequence originates from a human donor with advanced metastatic prostate, ovarian, gallbladder or colorectal cancer (not recorded which). This table probably holds off-target reads from a library built for another chain. This chain joins TRBV28 and TRBJ1-1, with a tentative D call TRBD1 (5 bases). The CDR3 DNA sequence: TGTGCCAGCAGCCCGGACACCCGGCTTTTAATGAACACTGAAGCTTTCTTT. Translated: CASSPDTRLLMNTEAFF.